In its sample, the clone carrying this TCR beta chain was seen a few times. Time point denoted: patch test 2, 6 weeks after DPC sensitization. Treatment meaning: therapeutic diphenylcyclopropenone sensitization with weekly scalp DPC. The sample comes from a study of human T cells and chemical hapten exposure. The CDR3 runs to 14 residues. Trimming took off 0 bases at V and 2 bases at J, with 7 bases between the two ends. The germline V gene encodes CDR1 SGDLS and CDR2 YYNGEE. Individual cDNA molecules each carried unique molecular identifiers attached by the library. In TCRdb, the RACE reads were re-called with MiXCR into one record per CDR3 protein. The sample has some 350,000 distinct CDR3 sequences, about 6% seen once.

Sample: whole blood, taken in connection with sensitization to the hapten diphenylcyclopropenone (DPC). The sequence derives from a woman under 30 with alopecia areata. Some clones in this sample may be carry-over from other donors' samples. The chain carries TRBV9 and TRBJ2-3; D uncertain. The DNA of the CDR3 is TGTGCCAGCAGCGTAGAACCCCTCACAGATACGCAGTATTTT. Protein sequence: CASSVEPLTDTQYF.